This T cell receptor beta chain was identified in a study of cytomegalovirus exposure and HLA in healthy donors. Use of 60 Vbeta and 13 Jbeta primers characterized the PCR. TCRdb keeps only in-frame clones here, not all; method: immunoSEQ multiplex PCR. The sample yields approximately 180,000 clones, about three quarters seen once. A few counts support this clone. The sequenced material came from PBMCs. This clonotype originated in a woman between 25 and 40 years old in good health and CMV-seropositive.

The CDR3 region is CASSDLKRWGQDTEAFF. CDR3 in DNA: TGCGCCAGCAGTGATCTGAAGAGGTGGGGGCAGGACACTGAAGCTTTCTTT. The rearrangement links TRBV10-1 to TRBJ1-1; D might be TRBD1 (6 bases). Trimming pared 3 bases from V and 3 bases from J, leaving 20 bases between. The CDR3 extends over 17 amino acids. Germline values: CDR1 WNHNN, CDR2 SYGVQD (reference sequence).